The rows below give T cell receptor beta chains drawn from one sample of a study of T cells in Graves' hyperthyroidism and ophthalmopathy. TCRdb re-analysed the multiplex PCR reads in MiXCR, keeping a single row per CDR3 protein. This sample has fewer than 900,000 distinct CDR3 sequences, with roughly a sixth found just once. Sequencing was performed on blood. The receptors here all came from a woman aged 50 to 60 with Graves' hyperthyroidism that later progressed to Graves' ophthalmopathy. CDR3s include the opening cysteine and the closing phenylalanine or tryptophan. A D gene is named only where the DNA matches it firmly. A clone size is listed for some rows: how often the clone was seen (once, few, many), or a class if it is expanded.

J	length	V	D	size	CDR3	DNA
TRBJ2-1	16	TRBV5-1	.	many	CASSFVRRGVGNEQFF	TGCGCCAGCAGCTTTGTCAGGAGGGGGGTTGGCAATGAGCAGTTCTTC
TRBJ1-2	12	TRBV6-2/TRBV6-3	.	few	CASSYESYGYTF	TGTGCCAGCAGTTACGAAAGTTATGGCTACACCTTC
TRBJ1-3	15	TRBV20-1	.	.	CSARAQPYSGNAIYF	TGCAGTGCTAGGGCGCAGCCATACTCTGGAAACGCCATATATTTT
TRBJ2-6	16	TRBV4-1	.	few	CASSQDPGLGANVLTF	TGCGCCAGCAGCCAAGACCCGGGTTTAGGGGCCAACGTCCTGACTTTC
TRBJ1-1	14	TRBV7-8	.	.	CASSPDPLNTEAFF	TGTGCCAGCAGCCCCGATCCCCTGAACACTGAAGCTTTCTTT
TRBJ1-2	15	TRBV3-1	.	many	CASSQAVSRHYGYTF	TGTGCCAGCAGCCAAGCCGTGAGCAGACACTATGGCTACACCTTC
TRBJ1-1	12	TRBV6-2/TRBV6-3	.	many	CASSYSFFEAFF	TGTGCCAGCAGTTACTCGTTCTTTGAAGCTTTCTTT
TRBJ1-1	15	TRBV11-2	TRBD1	.	CASSSGTAMNTEAFF	TGTGCCAGCAGCTCAGGGACAGCGATGAACACTGAAGCTTTCTTT
TRBJ1-4	15	TRBV5-1	.	.	CASSLGRQGNEKLFF	TGCGCCAGCAGCTTGGGTCGCCAGGGGAACGAAAAACTGTTTTTT
TRBJ2-3	18	TRBV2	TRBD2	few	CASRADPTSGADTDTQYF	TGTGCCAGCAGGGCCGACCCTACTAGCGGGGCCGACACAGATACGCAGTATTTT
TRBJ1-2	13	TRBV5-8	.	many	CASSLEPDYGYTF	TGTGCCAGCAGCTTGGAGCCAGACTATGGCTACACCTTC
TRBJ1-6	16	TRBV5-5	.	.	CASSLVLPPYNSPLHF	TGTGCCAGCAGCTTAGTCCTCCCCCCCTATAATTCACCCCTCCACTTT
TRBJ2-1	16	TRBV4-2	TRBD2	.	CASSQASGSSCNEQFF	TGTGCCAGCAGCCAAGCCAGCGGGAGCTCCTGCAATGAGCAGTTCTTC
TRBJ1-2	14	TRBV6-1	.	few	CASSRDGFNYGYTF	TGTGCCAGCAGTCGGGACGGGTTTAACTATGGCTACACCTTC
TRBJ2-3	15	TRBV27	TRBD2	.	CASSQGTSRADTQYF	TGTGCCAGCAGTCAAGGGACTAGCCGGGCAGATACGCAGTATTTT
TRBJ1-5	16	TRBV4-1	.	few	CASSQDRGRGNQPQHF	TGCGCCAGCAGCCAAGATCGGGGTCGGGGCAATCAGCCCCAGCATTTT
TRBJ1-1	14	TRBV7-8	TRBD1	few	CASIMDRGGTEAFF	TGTGCCAGCATCATGGACAGGGGCGGCACTGAAGCTTTCTTT
TRBJ1-1	11	TRBV30	.	.	CAWYLNTEAFF	TGTGCCTGGTACCTCAACACTGAAGCTTTCTTT
TRBJ2-3	18	TRBV3-1	TRBD2	.	CASSQVSVAGAKTDTQYF	TGTGCCAGCAGCCAAGTTTCGGTAGCGGGGGCCAAAACAGATACGCAGTATTTT
TRBJ1-2	12	TRBV6-1	TRBD1	many	CASRDRSYGYTF	TGTGCCAGCAGGGACAGGTCCTATGGCTACACCTTC
TRBJ1-2	14	TRBV4-1	.	many	CASSQVGNNYGYTF	TGCGCCAGCAGCCAAGTAGGGAACAACTATGGCTACACCTTC
TRBJ2-1	14	TRBV7-9	TRBD1	few	CASSSGTVSNEQFF	TGTGCCAGCAGCTCCGGGACAGTTTCCAATGAGCAGTTCTTC
TRBJ2-7	13	TRBV5-6	.	few	CASTLRGTYEQYF	TGTGCCAGCACCTTAAGGGGTACGTACGAGCAGTACTTC
TRBJ2-7	18	TRBV9	.	.	CASSVEPQGTDMTYEQYF	TGTGCCAGCAGCGTAGAGCCCCAGGGAACGGATATGACCTACGAGCAGTACTTC
TRBJ2-1	13	TRBV12-3/TRBV12-4	TRBD2	.	CASTLGLDNEQFF	TGTGCCAGCACCCTGGGACTAGACAATGAGCAGTTCTTC
TRBJ1-1	14	TRBV14	TRBD1	many	CASSQGQGRTEAFF	TGTGCCAGCAGCCAAGGACAGGGGAGGACTGAAGCTTTCTTT
TRBJ2-3	16	TRBV7-8	TRBD1	.	CASSFHEGGATDTQYF	TGTGCCAGCAGCTTCCATGAAGGGGGCGCGACAGATACGCAGTATTTT
TRBJ1-2	15	TRBV12-3/TRBV12-4	TRBD1	many	CASSPSTGGSYGYTF	TGTGCCAGCAGTCCGTCGACAGGGGGCTCCTATGGCTACACCTTC
TRBJ2-1	15	TRBV5-1	TRBD2	many	CASRPGTSGNDEQFF	TGCGCCAGCAGACCCGGGACTAGCGGGAACGATGAGCAGTTCTTC
TRBJ2-1	14	TRBV30	TRBD2	many	CAWTGGGAADEQFF	TGTGCCTGGACGGGCGGGGGGGCCGCTGATGAGCAGTTCTTC
TRBJ1-1	15	TRBV15	.	.	CATSSLTEMNTEAFF	TGTGCCACCAGCAGTCTGACAGAGATGAACACTGAAGCTTTCTTT
TRBJ1-4	16	TRBV20-1	.	many	CSARSRDRSSGEKLFF	TGCAGTGCTAGATCCCGAGACAGGTCGTCCGGGGAAAAACTGTTTTTT
TRBJ1-6	15	TRBV5-8	.	many	CASSPDRQGNSPLHF	TGTGCCAGCAGCCCCGACCGGCAGGGGAACTCACCCCTCCACTTT
TRBJ1-5	14	TRBV20-1	TRBD1	once	CSARGTGELRPQHF	TGCAGTGCTAGAGGCACAGGGGAATTGCGGCCCCAGCATTTT
TRBJ1-2	16	TRBV29-1	.	.	CSVEEDFETGGYGYTF	TGCAGCGTTGAAGAAGACTTTGAGACGGGAGGCTATGGCTACACCTTC
TRBJ1-6	13	TRBV5-8	.	few	CASRPRGGSPLHF	TGTGCCAGCAGACCCAGGGGTGGTTCACCCCTCCACTTT
TRBJ1-1	15	TRBV9	.	.	CASSEQGEPLTEAFF	TGTGCCAGCAGTGAACAGGGTGAGCCGCTGACTGAAGCTTTCTTT
TRBJ2-7	13	TRBV20-1	.	few	CSASAGYSYEQYF	TGCAGTGCTAGTGCGGGCTACTCCTACGAGCAGTACTTC
TRBJ2-7	13	TRBV27	.	few	CASSLYPGYEQYF	TGTGCCAGCAGTTTATACCCAGGCTACGAGCAGTACTTC
TRBJ2-5	16	TRBV4-1	TRBD1	.	CASSLGQGALGETQYF	TGCGCCAGCAGCCTAGGACAGGGGGCGCTTGGGGAGACCCAGTACTTC
TRBJ2-4	15	TRBV7-9	.	.	CASSFPGVGTNIQYF	TGTGCCAGCAGCTTCCCTGGGGTAGGGACAAACATTCAGTACTTC
TRBJ2-2	15	TRBV12-3/TRBV12-4	.	many	CASSLLTDNTGELFF	TGTGCCAGCAGTTTACTGACGGACAACACCGGGGAGCTGTTTTTT
TRBJ1-1	16	TRBV6-5	.	many	CASSYSGSGIGTEAFF	TGTGCCAGCAGTTACTCCGGATCGGGGATCGGCACTGAAGCTTTCTTT
TRBJ1-4	14	TRBV7-2	.	few	CASSPPPGREKLFF	TGTGCCAGCAGTCCGCCCCCCGGAAGAGAAAAACTGTTTTTT
TRBJ2-7	14	TRBV18	.	many	CASSPSLTDPEQYF	TGTGCCAGCTCACCATCGTTGACGGATCCAGAGCAGTACTTC
TRBJ1-1	20	TRBV5-6	TRBD1	many	CASSRIYWDRDRGLNTEAFF	TGTGCCAGCAGCCGCATCTATTGGGACCGGGACAGGGGGCTGAACACTGAAGCTTTCTTT
TRBJ2-2	13	TRBV20-1	.	.	CGASSRNTGELFF	TGCGGTGCTAGTTCCAGGAACACCGGGGAGCTGTTTTTT
TRBJ2-1	15	TRBV27	TRBD2	few	CASSLTSPSYNEQFF	TGTGCCAGCAGCTTGACTAGCCCCTCCTACAATGAGCAGTTCTTC
TRBJ1-1	14	TRBV7-2	TRBD1	many	CASSLGTGWTEAFF	TGTGCCAGCAGCTTAGGGACAGGGTGGACTGAAGCTTTCTTT
TRBJ2-2	17	TRBV5-1	.	few	CASSLSSLTTSTGELFF	TGCGCCAGCAGCTTGTCGAGTTTGACAACTAGCACCGGGGAGCTGTTTTTT
TRBJ2-5	13	TRBV6-5	.	many	CASSYSGVETQYF	TGTGCCAGCAGTTACTCAGGGGTGGAGACCCAGTACTTC
TRBJ2-3	20	TRBV7-6	TRBD1	many	CASSFTGQRTGRRGTDTQYF	TGTGCCAGCAGCTTCACCGGCCAAAGGACAGGACGACGGGGCACAGATACGCAGTATTTT
TRBJ1-3	17	TRBV9	.	.	CASSVDSLGPSGNTIYF	TGTGCCAGCAGCGTAGATTCTCTGGGCCCATCTGGAAACACCATATATTTT
TRBJ2-2	17	TRBV19	TRBD2	.	CASSRDSGGQYTGELFF	TGTGCCAGTAGTCGGGATAGCGGGGGACAGTACACCGGGGAGCTGTTTTTT